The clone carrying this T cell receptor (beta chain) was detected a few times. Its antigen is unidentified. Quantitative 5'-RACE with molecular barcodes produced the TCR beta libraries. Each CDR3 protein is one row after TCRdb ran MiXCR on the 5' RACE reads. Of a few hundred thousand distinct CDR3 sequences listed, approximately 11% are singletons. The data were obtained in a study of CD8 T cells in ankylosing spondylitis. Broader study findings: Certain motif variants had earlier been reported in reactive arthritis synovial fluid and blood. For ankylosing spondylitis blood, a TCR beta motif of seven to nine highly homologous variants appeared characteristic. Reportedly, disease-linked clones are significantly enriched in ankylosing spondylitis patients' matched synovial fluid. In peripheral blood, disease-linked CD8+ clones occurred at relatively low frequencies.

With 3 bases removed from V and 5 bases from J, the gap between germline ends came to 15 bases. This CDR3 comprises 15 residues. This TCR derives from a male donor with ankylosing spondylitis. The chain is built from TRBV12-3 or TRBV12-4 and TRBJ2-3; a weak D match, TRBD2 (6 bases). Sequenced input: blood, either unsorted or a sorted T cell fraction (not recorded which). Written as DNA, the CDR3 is TGTGCCAGCAGTTTGGTGGGACTCGAACTAGATACGCAGTATTTT. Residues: CASSLVGLELDTQYF.